These T cell receptor beta chains were read from a single sample in a study of tumor-infiltrating lymphocytes in primary liver carcinoma. MiXCR was run by TCRdb on the multiplex PCR reads, yielding one entry per CDR3 protein. The profile shows tens of thousands of distinct CDR3 sequences, about two thirds of them singletons. The sequenced sample consisted of liver tumor tissue from sampling region 5. The receptors were gathered from a middle-aged man with primary liver carcinoma and hepatitis B virus infection. The CDR3 runs from the conserved cysteine through the conserved F or W. Fields, in order: D gene, J gene, clone size, V gene, CDR3 DNA, CDR3 protein. D genes are given only for firm matches. For some rows the clone size is stated as once, few or many, or as a class when expanded; others skip it.

NA TRBJ2-7 many TRBV12-3/TRBV12-4 TGTGCCAGCAGTCCGAGTTCCTACGAGCAGTACTTC CASSPSSYEQYF
NA TRBJ2-1 NA TRBV11-3 TGTGCCAGCAGCATGTCTGGTCTAGGGCCCAGTGAACTGTTCTTC CASSMSGLGPSELFF
TRBD1 TRBJ1-4 NA TRBV29-1 TGCAGCGTCGGACAGGGTACTAACGAAAAACTGTTTTTT CSVGQGTNEKLFF
NA TRBJ2-1 NA TRBV12-3/TRBV12-4 TGTACCAGCAGTTACTCTAGCGAGAGCGATGAGCAGTTCTTC CTSSYSSESDEQFF
NA TRBJ2-3 once TRBV29-1 TGCAGCGTTATGGGAGAGGCAGATACGCAGTATTTT CSVMGEADTQYF
TRBD2 TRBJ2-1 NA TRBV11-2 TGTACCAGTAGCGACCTGACAGGAGCGGGAGAGACCCAGTTCTTC CTSSDLTGAGETQFF
NA TRBJ2-7 once TRBV29-1 TGCAGCGTTGAATATCATCCCGGTTCCTACGAGCAGTACTTC CSVEYHPGSYEQYF
NA TRBJ2-1 NA TRBV6-5 TGTGCCAGCAGGTCCTGTATATATGGCGGGGGCCCGGCCAGTGAGCAGTTCTTC CASRSCIYGGGPASEQFF
TRBD2 TRBJ2-3 NA TRBV10-3 TGTGCCATCAGTGCTGAGACTAGCTGGACTTATACGCAGTATTTT CAISAETSWTYTQYF
NA TRBJ2-1 NA TRBV7-9 TGTACTAGCAGGCGCGACAATGAGCAGTTCTTC CTSRRDNEQFF
NA TRBJ2-7 NA TRBV11-2 TGTGTCAGCAGGCTCGGCGGGACTCTACCGTACGAGCAGTACTTC CVSRLGGTLPYEQYF
TRBD2 TRBJ2-7 NA TRBV6-5 TGTGCCGGCAGTTACTCGCGGGGGTCCCCCTACGAGCAGTGCTTC CAGSYSRGSPYEQCF
NA TRBJ2-2 NA TRBV25-1 TGTGCCAGCCGGGGGATAGGGGGAACCGGGGAGCTGTTTTTT CASRGIGGTGELFF
NA TRBJ1-1 many TRBV30 TGTGCCTGGATAGGAGAAGCGAACACTGAAGCTTTCTTT CAWIGEANTEAFF
TRBD2 TRBJ2-7 many TRBV30 TGTGCCTGGAGTCCCGGGACTAGCCCATACGAGCAGTACTTC CAWSPGTSPYEQYF
NA TRBJ2-5 NA TRBV6-2/TRBV6-3 TGTGCCAGGAGTTACGACACCCAAGAGACCCAGTACTTC CARSYDTQETQYF
TRBD2 TRBJ2-3 many TRBV5-5 TGTGCCAGCAGCTTGGCGGGGCTAGCGGGAAACACAGATACGCAGTATTTT CASSLAGLAGNTDTQYF
NA TRBJ2-2 NA TRBV4-1 TGCGCCAGCAATCGGGACGGGGTTTTCACCGGGGAACTGTTTTTT CASNRDGVFTGELFF
NA TRBJ1-3 few TRBV6-5 TGTGCAAGCAGTTTTATGGGGGTTGGAAACACCATATATTTT CASSFMGVGNTIYF
NA TRBJ1-5 NA TRBV5-4 TGTGCCAACAGCTTGGACCCGTTTAGCAATCGGCCCCAGCATTTT CANSLDPFSNRPQHF
NA TRBJ2-5 large TRBV11-2 TGTGCCAGCAGCTTAGAGGAAAGGGCCCAGTACTTC CASSLEERAQYF
NA TRBJ2-7 NA TRBV6-1 TGTGCCAGCAGTGCGCGACTATCGGGAACCTACGTGCAGTACTTC CASSARLSGTYVQYF
NA TRBJ2-7 NA TRBV11-2 TGTGCCAGCAGCCCTACTGACACTGCCTACGAGCAGTACTTC CASSPTDTAYEQYF
NA TRBJ2-7 many TRBV6-1 TGTGCCAGCAGTGAGAACTGGCATCCTACCTACGAGCAGTACTTC CASSENWHPTYEQYF
TRBD2 TRBJ2-7 NA TRBV11-2 TGCGACAGCAGGCAATATTCGGGAGGGGGCTACGAGCAGTACTTC CDSRQYSGGGYEQYF
NA TRBJ2-1 NA TRBV2 TGTGCCAGCAATACACCCGGACTAACTAACAATGAGCAGTTCTTC CASNTPGLTNNEQFF
TRBD1 TRBJ2-2 NA TRBV12-3/TRBV12-4 TGTACCAGCAGCACAGGGGCCGGGGAGCCGTTTTTT CTSSTGAGEPFF
NA TRBJ2-5 many TRBV6-6 TGTGCCAGCAGTTACTCTAGCGGCCAAGAGACCCAGTACTTC CASSYSSGQETQYF
NA TRBJ1-2 NA TRBV7-9 TGTGCGAGCAGCTTAGACCAGCAGGGTGGCTACACCTTC CASSLDQQGGYTF
TRBD2 TRBJ2-5 NA TRBV4-1 TGCGCCAGCAGCCAAGATCTGGGTAGCGGGGACCAGGAGACCCAGTACTTC CASSQDLGSGDQETQYF
NA TRBJ2-2 few TRBV12-3/TRBV12-4 TGTGCCAGCAGTTCCCGACACCCTCCCGGGGAGCTGTCTTTC CASSSRHPPGELSF
TRBD1 TRBJ2-1 NA TRBV29-1 TGCAGCGGATTACCGGGACAGGGGGTGGACGAGCGGTTCTTC CSGLPGQGVDERFF
TRBD2 TRBJ2-2 few TRBV30 TGTGCCTGGAATAAGGGGAGGGACACCGGGGAGCTGTTTTTT CAWNKGRDTGELFF
TRBD1 TRBJ1-6 NA TRBV11-2 TGTGCCAGCTGCTTACAGGGGGCTAATGCACCCCTCCACTTT CASCLQGANAPLHF
NA TRBJ2-7 NA TRBV11-2 TGTGCCAGCAGCTTAACTGACACTGCATATCAGCAGTACTTC CASSLTDTAYQQYF
NA TRBJ2-5 NA TRBV5-1 TGCGCCAGCAGACCGGAGGTGGGCGAGGGAGAGACCCAGTACTTC CASRPEVGEGETQYF
TRBD1 TRBJ1-2 NA TRBV10-3 TGTGCCATCAGTGCAATCCGGGACAGCCATGGCCATACCTTC CAISAIRDSHGHTF
TRBD2 TRBJ2-6 NA TRBV11-2 TGTGCAAGCAGCTTAGGCCATCCTTGGCGGGAGGGCCGCTCTGGGGCCAACATCCTGACTTTC CASSLGHPWREGRSGANILTF
NA TRBJ2-7 NA TRBV20-1 TGCAGTGCTAGAGCGTCGGAGGTAGCGAACTCCTACGAGCAGTACTTC CSARASEVANSYEQYF
NA TRBJ2-5 once TRBV28 TGTGTCAGTAATTCAGGTACCCAAGAGACCCAGTACTTC CVSNSGTQETQYF
NA TRBJ2-7 NA TRBV5-6 TGTGCCAGGGGCCACTCCTCATTTACCGGGACTTTCCTCTACGAGCAGTACTTC CARGHSSFTGTFLYEQYF
TRBD1 TRBJ1-5 NA TRBV2 TGTGCCAGCAGGGCCCGGGACAGCTTCAATCAGCCCCAGCATTTT CASRARDSFNQPQHF
TRBD1 TRBJ2-3 many TRBV6-5 TGTGCCAGCAGTTACTCGACAGGGGGCGCAGATACGCAGTATTTT CASSYSTGGADTQYF
NA TRBJ2-3 NA TRBV25-1 TGTGCCAGCAGTCTGGGGGGGCACACATATACGCAGTATTTT CASSLGGHTYTQYF
NA TRBJ1-5 NA TRBV6-1 TGTGCCAGCAGTGAAAGCGGGACCTATAATCAGTCCCAGCATTTT CASSESGTYNQSQHF
NA TRBJ1-6 NA TRBV6-5 TGTGCCATCAGTTACTTTTCGGGAGGGGACTCCTATAATTCACCCCTCCACTTT CAISYFSGGDSYNSPLHF
TRBD1 TRBJ2-2 NA TRBV11-2 TGTACCACCAGCTTTGATCGGGACAGGATCGGCACCGGGGAGCTGTTTTTT CTTSFDRDRIGTGELFF
NA TRBJ1-1 NA TRBV6-6 TGTGCCAACTGGCAGAGCATGAACACTGAAGCGTTCTTT CANWQSMNTEAFF
NA TRBJ1-1 NA TRBV7-6 TGTGCCAGCAGCTTAGGAGGGGGTGAAGCTTTCTTT CASSLGGGEAFF
NA TRBJ2-1 NA TRBV10-1 TGCGCCGCCAGTGAATGGGGGAATGAGCAGCTCTTC CAASEWGNEQLF
NA TRBJ2-2 NA TRBV11-2 TGTGCCAGCAGCTTAGTGGCGCTAACGGGAACCAAGGAGCTGTTTTTT CASSLVALTGTKELFF
TRBD1 TRBJ2-6 once TRBV6-5 TGTGCCAGCAGTCCTTGGACAGGGATGGAAGCTGGGGCCAACCTCCTGACTTTC CASSPWTGMEAGANLLTF
NA TRBJ1-5 many TRBV6-5 TGTGCCAGCAGTAAATTACAGGAGAATCAGCCCCAGCATTTT CASSKLQENQPQHF
TRBD2 TRBJ2-1 NA TRBV29-1 TGCAGCGGAGATAGCGGGAGGACCCCCAATGAGCAGTTCTTC CSGDSGRTPNEQFF
NA TRBJ2-4 NA TRBV29-1 TGCAGCGAGGTGGATGCTATAAAAAGCATTCAGTACTTC CSEVDAIKSIQYF